The 23 T cell receptor beta chains given below trace back to one sample, sequenced in a study of blood T cell repertoires in COVID-19. Generated by immunoSEQ multiplex PCR, the TCRdb table keeps only in-frame clones and is missing some. This table has 210,000 or so clones, 87% appearing once. Sequencing was performed on peripheral blood. The receptors shown here come from a man in his forties with active or convalescent COVID-19.

The chain combines TRBV7-9 with TRBJ1-2, with a tentative D call TRBD1 (6 bases). The CDR3 is made up of 14 amino acids. V gave up 4 bases and J gave up 4 bases, with 13 bases separating them. Looked up from germline, CDR1 is SEHNR and CDR2 is FQNEAQ (reference sequence). In nucleotides, the CDR3 is TGTGCCAGCAGCTCACGGACAGTAGGCTATGGCTACACCTTC. Translation gives CASSSRTVGYGYTF.

The chain uses TRBV2 and TRBJ2-6; 15 positions agree with TRBD2. The length of the CDR3 is 18 residues. V dropped 6 bases and J dropped 0; count of bases not matched to a gene: 3. Germline V gene sequence: CDR1 SNHLY, CDR2 FYNNEI. CDR3 region: CASRGLAGGNSGANVLTF. The CDR3 nucleotides are TGTGCCAGCAGAGGACTAGCGGGAGGGAACTCTGGGGCCAACGTCCTGACTTTC. The full variable domain, its missing parts supplied by reference TRBV2 and TRBJ2-6, is EPEVTQTPSHQVTQMGQEVILRCVPISNHLYFYWYRQILGQKVEFLVSFYNNEISEKSEIFDDQFSVERPDGSNFTLKIRSTKLEDSAMYFCASRGLAGGNSGANVLTFGAGSRLTVL.

As to this clone: This sample includes further DNA sequences coding for the same CDR3. J is TRBJ2-4 and V is TRBV28; 9 bases are shared with TRBD1. CDR3 length: 14 residues. V trimming: 3 bases; J trimming: 8 bases; junction bases outside the gene matches: 5. CDR1 and CDR2 (germline): MDHEN, SYDVKM. The CDR3 DNA sequence: TGTGCCAGCAGTTTTTTACAGGGGGCCCACATTCAGTACTTC. This codes for CASSFLQGAHIQYF.

The chain carries TRBV3-1 (or the pseudogene TRBV3-2) and TRBJ2-6; possibly TRBD1 for D (5 bases). From germline, CDR1 is LGHDT and CDR2 YNNKEL (reference sequence). Trimming cost V 5 bases and J 2 bases, with 10 bases left between them. The CDR3 runs to 15 residues. The DNA of the CDR3 is TGTGCCAGCAGCGACGACAGCACTGGGGCCAACGTCCTGACTTTC. Protein sequence: CASSDDSTGANVLTF.

This chain connects TRBV28 to TRBJ1-2; perhaps TRBD1 as D (5 bases). V lost 2 bases to trimming and J lost 7 bases, with 14 bases between them. CDR1 and CDR2 from the germline V gene are MDHEN and SYDVKM. The CDR3 loop spans 14 amino acids. The CDR3 sequence is CASSLGGATGGYTF. CDR3 sequence (DNA): TGTGCCAGCAGTTTAGGCGGGGCCACCGGTGGCTACACCTTC.

This clone was recorded a few times. J is TRBJ1-1 and V is TRBV9; 7 bases match TRBD1. Germline-derived CDR1 and CDR2 are SGDLS and YYNGEE. The CDR3 is made up of 17 amino acids. V shed 0 bases and J 1 base; nucleotides not matched to a gene: 9. The CDR3 loop reads CASSVGQGLGRNTEAFF. For the CDR3, the DNA is TGTGCCAGCAGCGTAGGACAGGGTCTTGGAAGGAACACTGAAGCTTTCTTT.

The chain uses TRBV9 and TRBJ1-3; 7 positions agree with TRBD1. This CDR3 is built from 12 residues. After removal of 2 bases from V and 9 bases from J, the junction contained 2 bases not matched to a gene. Germline CDR1 reads SGDLS; CDR2 reads YYNGEE. CDR3 region: CASSVTGTTIYF. Here the CDR3 DNA reads TGTGCCAGCAGCGTGACAGGGACCACCATATATTTT.

The chain combines TRBV28 with TRBJ1-6, with TRBD1 matching 8 bases. This CDR3 has 15 amino acids. Germline V gene sequence: CDR1 MDHEN, CDR2 SYDVKM. V trimming: 4 bases; J trimming: 8 bases; junction bases outside the gene matches: 7. CDR3 region: CASSSPGGLYSPLHF. As DNA, the CDR3 is TGTGCCAGCAGTTCGCCAGGGGGCTTGTATTCACCCCTCCACTTT.

This clone has only a few counts. V gene TRBV14 combines with J gene TRBJ2-1, with D tentatively TRBD2 (6 bases). CDR3 length equals 14 residues. V lost 3 bases to trimming and J lost 4 bases, with 10 bases between them. Looked up from germline, CDR1 is SGHDN and CDR2 is FVKESK. The CDR3: CASSQGGRYNEQFF. As DNA, the CDR3 is TGTGCCAGCAGCCAGGGGGGACGGTACAATGAGCAGTTCTTC.

The J gene is TRBJ1-3, the V gene TRBV19; TRBD1 might be the D (5 bases). Trimming took off 6 bases at V and 1 base at J, with 10 bases between the two ends. Germline loops: CDR1 LNHDA, CDR2 SQIVND (reference sequence). The CDR3 is 14 residues long. The CDR3 DNA follows: TGTGCCAGTAGCGGGGGATTATCTGGAAACACCATATATTTT. Translated: CASSGGLSGNTIYF. Full variable domain (outside the CDR3, taken from reference TRBV19 and TRBJ1-3): DGGITQSPKYLFRKEGQNVTLSCEQNLNHDAMYWYRQDPGQGLRLIYYSQIVNDFQKGDIAEGYSVSREKKESFPLTVTSAQKNPTAFYLCASSGGLSGNTIYFGEGSWLTVV.

The CDR3 sequence is CASSSSWTGRSNEQFF. For the CDR3, the DNA is TGTGCCAGCAGTTCATCTTGGACAGGGAGGAGCAATGAGCAGTTCTTC. This chain uses TRBV28 with TRBJ2-1, with 8 positions matching TRBD1. In germline, CDR1 is MDHEN, CDR2 SYDVKM. The CDR3 spans 16 residues. With V trimmed by 4 bases and J by 6 bases, 11 bases remained unmatched.

The rearrangement links TRBV9 to TRBJ1-2; unclear D gene. V was cut by 3 bases and J by 6 bases, with 30 bases left in between. The CDR3 runs 19 residues. The germline V gene has CDR1 SGDLS and CDR2 YYNGEE. The CDR3 coding sequence is TGTGCCAGCAGCGCGCAGCCCAACCAGGTCCGGGGTAGTCGAAATGGCTACACCTTC. Translating it yields CASSAQPNQVRGSRNGYTF. Full variable domain (missing parts from reference TRBV9 and TRBJ1-2): DSGVTQTPKHLITATGQRVTLRCSPRSGDLSVYWYQQSLDQGLQFLIQYYNGEERAKGNILERFSAQQFPDLHSELNLSSLELGDSALYFCASSAQPNQVRGSRNGYTFGSGTRLTVV.

CDR3 protein: CASSADRFVTGVNTGELFF. The CDR3 region has the DNA TGTGCCAGTAGTGCGGACAGGTTTGTTACGGGGGTGAACACCGGGGAGCTGTTTTTT. The chain joins TRBV19 to TRBJ2-2, with a weak D call TRBD1 (7 bases). The CDR3 loop spans 19 amino acids. V was trimmed by 5 bases and J by 1 base, leaving 23 bases between them. The germline V gene has CDR1 LNHDA and CDR2 SQIVND (reference sequence). Looking up the rest from reference TRBV19 and TRBJ2-2 gives the full variable domain: DGGITQSPKYLFRKEGQNVTLSCEQNLNHDAMYWYRQDPGQGLRLIYYSQIVNDFQKGDIAEGYSVSREKKESFPLTVTSAQKNPTAFYLCASSADRFVTGVNTGELFFGEGSRLTVL.

This clone was counted a few times. V and J are TRBV2 and TRBJ1-1; no clear D. The CDR3 length is 14 residues. Germline CDR1 is SNHLY and CDR2 is FYNNEI. V dropped 6 bases and J dropped 6 bases, with 17 bases sitting between them. This CDR3 is CASSLSQQTAEAFF. The CDR3 coding sequence is TGTGCCAGCAGCTTAAGCCAGCAAACAGCTGAAGCTTTCTTT. The full variable domain, its missing parts supplied by reference TRBV2 and TRBJ1-1, is EPEVTQTPSHQVTQMGQEVILRCVPISNHLYFYWYRQILGQKVEFLVSFYNNEISEKSEIFDDQFSVERPDGSNFTLKIRSTKLEDSAMYFCASSLSQQTAEAFFGQGTRLTVV.

CDR3 protein: CASSMRGGLSEAFF. For the CDR3, the DNA is TGTGCCAGTAGTATGAGAGGGGGCCTATCTGAAGCTTTCTTT. V usage is TRBV19 and J usage is TRBJ1-1, with 7 positions matching TRBD1. Unmatched junction bases numbered 7, after V lost 3 bases and J lost 6 bases. CDR1 LNHDA and CDR2 SQIVND come from the germline V gene (reference sequence). This CDR3 comprises 14 residues.

The chain has TRBV2 and TRBJ1-1; maybe TRBD1 (6 bases). This CDR3 has 14 residues. Germline CDR1 reads SNHLY; CDR2 reads FYNNEI. Trimming cost V 4 bases and J 1 base, with 10 bases left between them. CDR3 residues: CASSAQGGNTEAFF. The CDR3 region has the DNA TGTGCCAGCAGTGCACAGGGTGGGAACACTGAAGCTTTCTTT. Variable domain in full (rest from reference TRBV2 and TRBJ1-1): EPEVTQTPSHQVTQMGQEVILRCVPISNHLYFYWYRQILGQKVEFLVSFYNNEISEKSEIFDDQFSVERPDGSNFTLKIRSTKLEDSAMYFCASSAQGGNTEAFFGQGTRLTVV.

The chain combines TRBV3-1 (or the pseudogene TRBV3-2) with TRBJ1-2, with D tentatively TRBD1 (5 bases). Germline CDR1 and CDR2: LGHDT and YNNKEL (reference sequence). V lost 0 bases and J 4 bases, leaving 12 bases between the germline ends. The CDR3 totals 15 residues. The CDR3 bases are TGTGCCAGCAGCCAAGATGGAGACAGCGTCTATGGCTACACCTTC. Amino acids: CASSQDGDSVYGYTF.

This chain's CDR3 is CATSTTRLPPSGANTDTQYF. In nucleotides, the CDR3 is TGTGCCACCAGCACAACCCGTCTCCCCCCTAGCGGAGCAAACACAGATACGCAGTATTTT. The gene calls are TRBV15 and TRBJ2-3, with 7 bases matching TRBD2. Germline lookup yields CDR1 LNHNV and CDR2 YYDKDF (reference sequence). The CDR3 runs to 20 residues. The ends lost 4 bases at V and 2 bases at J; junction bases unmatched: 21. Variable domain in full (rest from reference TRBV15 and TRBJ2-3): DAMVIQNPRYQVTQFGKPVTLSCSQTLNHNVMYWYQQKSSQAPKLLFHYYDKDFNNEADTPDNFQSRRPNTSFCFLDIRSPGLGDTAMYLCATSTTRLPPSGANTDTQYFGPGTRLTVL.

J is TRBJ2-7 and V is TRBV5-4, with 10 bases matching TRBD2. The J segment lost 2 bases and the V segment lost 4 bases, leaving 6 bases of the junction unmatched. This CDR3 is 15 amino acids long. Germline lookup yields CDR1 SGHNT and CDR2 YYREEE (reference sequence). CDR3 DNA: TGTGCCAGCAGCCCCGACCTAGCGGGAGCCTACGAGCAGTACTTC. This gives the protein CASSPDLAGAYEQYF. The full variable domain, with the rest looked up from reference TRBV5-4 and TRBJ2-7, is ETGVTQSPTHLIKTRGQQVTLRCSSQSGHNTVSWYQQALGQGPQFIFQYYREEENGRGNFPPRFSGLQFPNYSSELNVNALELDDSALYLCASSPDLAGAYEQYFGPGTRLTVT.

The chain links TRBV2 to TRBJ1-2, with TRBD1 matching over 7 bases. The CDR3 totals 15 residues. Germline loops: CDR1 SNHLY, CDR2 FYNNEI. V trimming: 2 bases; J trimming: 5 bases; junction bases outside the gene matches: 8. The DNA of the CDR3 is TGTGCCAGCAGTGAAAGGGCAGGGGGGAGGTATGGCTACACCTTC. It specifies CASSERAGGRYGYTF.

The chain combines TRBV27 with TRBJ2-3, with 12 bases lining up with TRBD2. The V and J ends lost 5 bases and 0 bases, in that order; junction bases with no gene match: 3. Germline-derived CDR1 and CDR2 are MNHEY and SMNVEV (reference sequence). The CDR3 has 16 amino acids. For the CDR3, the DNA is TGTGCCAGCAGTCGGACTAGCGGGACTAGCACAGATACGCAGTATTTT. Translation: CASSRTSGTSTDTQYF.

This clone was seen only once. This chain uses TRBV11-2 with TRBJ2-1, with 10 bases identical to TRBD2. Unmatched junction bases numbered 15, after V lost 4 bases and J lost 12 bases. This CDR3 is 16 amino acids long. Looked up from germline, CDR1 is SGHAT and CDR2 is FQNNGV. CDR3 nucleotides: TGTGCCAGCAGCTCCCCGGAGATAGCGGGGGGTTACCCGCAGTTCTTC. This translates into CASSSPEIAGGYPQFF. The full variable domain, rest sourced from reference TRBV11-2 and TRBJ2-1, is EAGVAQSPRYKIIEKRQSVAFWCNPISGHATLYWYQQILGQGPKLLIQFQNNGVVDDSQLPKDRFSAERLKGVDSTLKIQPAKLEDSAVYLCASSSPEIAGGYPQFFGPGTRLTVL.

The rearrangement links TRBV3-1 (or the pseudogene TRBV3-2) to TRBJ1-6, with D maybe TRBD1 (6 bases). Looked up from germline, CDR1 is LGHDT and CDR2 is YNNKEL (reference sequence). Trimming stripped 2 bases from V and 11 bases from J, with 13 bases between. This CDR3 is built from 14 residues. CDR3 amino acids: CASSQSQGLTPLHF. As DNA, the CDR3 is TGTGCCAGCAGCCAAAGCCAGGGGTTAACACCCCTCCACTTT.